This T cell receptor (beta chain) derives from a study of blood T cell repertoires in COVID-19. Study-wide context: From the United States, Italy and Spain came samples of acute and convalescent COVID-19.

This CDR3 contains 14 residues. Per germline, CDR1 SGHRS and CDR2 YFSETQ. V shed 0 bases and J 6 bases; nucleotides not matched to a gene: 2. This clone was seen only once. Here immunoSEQ multiplex PCR was the method, and the copy in TCRdb shows in-frame clones only, minus some. The repertoire has 440,000 or so clones, approximately 90% of them found once; the top ten carry 1.5% to 1.7%. This receptor was taken from a woman between 40 and 50 years old with COVID-19, enrolled during active disease. This chain connects TRBV5-1 to TRBJ1-1; 10 positions agree with TRBD1. The sample taken for sequencing was peripheral blood. As DNA, the CDR3 is TGCGCCAGCAGCTTGGGACAGGGGGCGGCTGAAGCTTTCTTT. This sequence encodes CASSLGQGAAEAFF. Using reference TRBV5-1 and TRBJ1-1 for the parts outside the CDR3, the full variable domain is KAGVTQTPRYLIKTRGQQVTLSCSPISGHRSVSWYQQTPGQGLQFLFEYFSETQRNKGNFPGRFSGRQFSNSRSEMNVSTLELGDSALYLCASSLGQGAAEAFFGQGTRLTVV.